The 18 T cell receptor beta chains presented below share a single source sample, sequenced in a study of shared clonotypes between healthy human individuals. Using immunoSEQ multiplex PCR, the repertoire was profiled, and TCRdb retains in-frame clones only, with some absent. The repertoire includes some 660,000 clones, around four fifths of them detected once, and around 2% sits in the top ten. Sequencing was done on a sample of memory CD4+ T cells sorted from blood. Sample subset: CD45RA-negative fraction. The origin of the receptors is a woman aged 25-40 years in good health.

About this clone: Other nucleotide sequences from this sample produce the same CDR3. CDR3 in amino acids: CASSEQGVNTEAFF. In nucleotides, the CDR3 is TGTGCCAGCAGTGAACAGGGGGTGAACACTGAAGCTTTCTTT. The V and J genes are TRBV2 and TRBJ1-1, with 7 bases aligning to TRBD1. The CDR3 consists of 14 residues. CDR1 is SNHLY and CDR2 is FYNNEI in the germline V gene. V lost 2 bases, J lost 0 bases, and 0 bases stayed unmatched.

The DNA for the CDR3 is TGCAGCGTTGAAAAGTATGAAAAACTGTTTTTT. This gives the protein CSVEKYEKLFF. This chain connects TRBV29-1 to TRBJ1-4; D remains ambiguous. The ends were cut back, 2 bases at V and 6 bases at J, with 4 bases in the middle. Germline V gene data show CDR1 as SQVTM and CDR2 as ANQGSEA. The CDR3 length is 11 residues.

V usage is TRBV6-1 and J usage is TRBJ1-1; 8 bases align to TRBD1. Germline lookup yields CDR1 MNHNS and CDR2 SASEGT. The ends lost 1 base at V and 11 bases at J; junction bases unmatched: 6. The CDR3 is made up of 13 amino acids. This CDR3 is CASSEVRQGYAFF. CDR3 coding DNA: TGTGCCAGCAGTGAAGTGAGACAGGGGTATGCTTTCTTT.

The gene calls are TRBV4-1 and TRBJ1-5; D uncertain. The CDR3 is made up of 17 amino acids. Germline CDR1 and CDR2: MGHRA and YSYEKL. Trimming removed 0 bases at V and 4 bases at J, with 16 bases between. In DNA, the CDR3 is TGCGCCAGCAGCCAAGATTATTTTCCCGGGAGTAATCAGCCCCAGCATTTT. It encodes CASSQDYFPGSNQPQHF.

This chain uses TRBV9 with TRBJ2-1, with 8 bases matching TRBD2. Germline V gene sequence: CDR1 SGDLS, CDR2 YYNGEE. CDR3 size: 17 residues. J was trimmed by 4 bases and V by 3 bases; bases with no gene match: 12. The CDR3 nucleotides are TGTGCCAGCAGCGCGAGCGTGGGACTAGGGACTTACAATGAGCAGTTCTTC. Encoded protein: CASSASVGLGTYNEQFF.

This clone was counted a few times. The V call is TRBV7-9, the J call TRBJ2-7; 7 nucleotides line up with TRBD2. Per the germline V gene, CDR1 is SEHNR and CDR2 is FQNEAQ (reference sequence). The CDR3 extends over 12 amino acids. Losses at the gene ends were 5 bases for V and 6 bases for J; bases not matched to a gene: 4. Here the CDR3 reads CASSPSGGEQYF. The CDR3 DNA sequence: TGTGCCAGCAGCCCGTCGGGGGGCGAGCAGTACTTC. The full variable domain, its missing parts supplied by reference TRBV7-9 and TRBJ2-7, is DTGVSQNPRHKITKRGQNVTFRCDPISEHNRLYWYRQTLGQGPEFLTYFQNEAQLEKSRLLSDRFSAERPKGSFSTLEIQRTEQGDSAMYLCASSPSGGEQYFGPGTRLTVT.

This sequence joins TRBV29-1 and TRBJ1-2; unclear D gene. CDR3 size: 11 residues. Germline loops: CDR1 SQVTM, CDR2 ANQGSEA. The ends were cut back, 6 bases at V and 8 bases at J, with 13 bases in the middle. CDR3 sequence reads: CSVSRPEGYTF. The CDR3 DNA follows: TGCAGCGTATCGAGGCCGGAGGGCTACACCTTC.

This sequence joins TRBV6-6 and TRBJ2-5, with 10 bases matching TRBD2. The germline gives CDR1 MNHNY, CDR2 SVGAGI (reference sequence). The V segment lost 6 bases and the J segment 4 bases; nucleotides outside the gene matches: 8. The CDR3 has 15 amino acids. The CDR3 nucleotides are TGTGCCAGCAGAATAGCGGGAGGAGGTACAGAGACCCAGTACTTC. This codes for CASRIAGGGTETQYF.

The chain uses TRBV29-1 and TRBJ1-1, with TRBD1 matching 11 bases. The CDR3 has 11 residues. J lost 10 bases, V lost 5 bases, and 3 bases had no gene match. The germline gives CDR1 SQVTM, CDR2 ANQGSEA. CDR3: CSVSGTGGAFF. In DNA form, the CDR3 reads TGCAGCGTTTCCGGGACAGGGGGAGCTTTCTTT.

The gene calls are TRBV28 and TRBJ2-3; D may be TRBD1 (6 bases). The CDR3 sequence is 15 residues long. The V and J ends lost 5 bases and 2 bases respectively, with 14 bases between them. The V gene's germline CDR1 is MDHEN and CDR2 SYDVKM. This CDR3 is CASSAQDSTTDTQYF. As DNA, the CDR3 is TGTGCCAGCAGTGCCCAGGACAGTACCACAGATACGCAGTATTTT.

This clone was observed a few times. Other DNA sequences within the sample encode an identical CDR3. The chain links TRBV7-3 to TRBJ1-5; TRBD1 agrees at 7 bases. The CDR3 contains 13 residues. With 5 bases clipped from V and 7 bases from J, the junction kept 5 bases outside the gene matches. Germline loops: CDR1 SGHTA, CDR2 FQGTGA. The CDR3 loop reads CASSPDRDQPQHF. DNA of the CDR3: TGTGCCAGCAGCCCCGACAGGGACCAGCCCCAGCATTTT.

Ten or more counts support this clone. This sample also contains other DNA sequences that code for the same CDR3. The chain couples TRBV7-6 to TRBJ1-3; no reliable D call. The CDR3 is made up of 14 amino acids. Germline assignment: CDR1 SGHVS and CDR2 FNYEAQ. With 5 bases removed from V and 0 bases from J, the gap between germline ends came to 8 bases. CDR3 nucleotides: TGTGCCAGCAGCCTCACAGACTCTGGAAACACCATATATTTT. Its protein is CASSLTDSGNTIYF. Variable domain in full (rest from reference TRBV7-6 and TRBJ1-3): GAGVSQSPRYKVTKRGQDVALRCDPISGHVSLYWYRQALGQGPEFLTYFNYEAQQDKSGLPNDRFSAERPEGSISTLTIQRTEQRDSAMYRCASSLTDSGNTIYFGEGSWLTVV.

The chain uses TRBV7-9 and TRBJ2-1; D not resolved. Deletions cut 5 bases from V and 2 bases from J, with 7 bases between. The CDR3 extends over 13 amino acids. CDR1 SEHNR and CDR2 FQNEAQ come from the germline V gene (reference sequence). Here the CDR3 reads CASSLRAYNEQFF. The CDR3 DNA is TGTGCCAGCAGCCTCCGAGCCTACAATGAGCAGTTCTTC.

To note about this clone: The junction departs from germline at one end; a sequencing error may be responsible. The rearrangement uses TRBV6-5 and TRBJ2-3; 8 bases are a match to TRBD2. This CDR3 has 13 amino acids. Germline loops: CDR1 MNHEY, CDR2 SVGAGI. CDR3 loop: CASSPASGGAKAF. CDR3 in DNA: TGTGCCAGCAGTCCCGCCTCGGGGGGGGCTAAAGCCTTT.

The genes are TRBV7-2 and TRBJ2-3; 7 bases fit TRBD2. CDR1 and CDR2 (germline): SGHTA, FQGNSA. This CDR3 spans 19 amino acids. V dropped 5 bases and J dropped 5; count of bases not matched to a gene: 22. CDR3 sequence reads: CASSVLALVALAGVDTQYF. The CDR3 DNA reads TGTGCCAGCAGCGTCCTGGCATTGGTCGCATTGGCGGGAGTAGATACGCAGTATTTT.

The gene calls are TRBV6-1 and TRBJ1-2, with D perhaps TRBD1 (5 bases). The V gene's germline CDR1 is MNHNS and CDR2 SASEGT. CDR3 length equals 15 residues. The germline V and J ends were trimmed by 5 bases and 3 bases, with 16 bases remaining between them. For the CDR3, the DNA is TGTGCCAGCAGTTCTCGGAGGGGAAGGGACTATGGCTACACCTTC. Residues: CASSSRRGRDYGYTF.

The chain combines TRBV5-8 with TRBJ1-5, with D unclear. V lost 0 bases and J 1 base, leaving 8 bases between the germline ends. Per germline, CDR1 SGHTS and CDR2 YDEGEE. The length of the CDR3 is 15 residues. CDR3 DNA sequence: TGTGCCAGCAGCTTGGAGGGAATGAGCAATCAGCCCCAGCATTTT. Translated: CASSLEGMSNQPQHF.

The genes are TRBV19 and TRBJ2-7, with D possibly matching TRBD1 (6 bases). There are 14 residues in the CDR3. Trimming cost V 6 bases and J 2 bases, with 14 bases left between them. CDR1 is LNHDA and CDR2 is SQIVND in the germline V gene (reference sequence). CDR3: CASSSMQGTYEQYF. For the CDR3, the DNA is TGTGCCAGTAGCAGTATGCAGGGGACCTACGAGCAGTACTTC.